Described below is a single T cell receptor beta chain sequence and its context. This record belongs to a study of cytomegalovirus exposure and HLA in healthy donors. The overall study: Among several hundred genotyped donors, approximately 80% fell in the Caucasian-associated ancestry cluster.

The PCR made use of 60 Vbeta and 13 Jbeta primers. Assay: immunoSEQ multiplex PCR; the TCRdb copy retains only in-frame clones and omits some. The sample shows about 59,000 clones, just under 75% of them seen only once. Germline assignment: CDR1 MNHNY and CDR2 SVGAGI (reference sequence). Trimming stripped 4 bases from V and 8 bases from J, with 17 bases between. CDR3 length: 15 amino acids. V gene TRBV6-6 combines with J gene TRBJ1-4, with D possibly matching TRBD1 (6 bases). The sequence derives from a man aged 25 to 45 in good health and CMV-seropositive. Sequencing was performed on PBMCs. Here the CDR3 DNA reads TGTGCCAGCAGTTCTTCACAGGGTAATTGGGAAAAACTGTTTTTT. This codes for CASSSSQGNWEKLFF.